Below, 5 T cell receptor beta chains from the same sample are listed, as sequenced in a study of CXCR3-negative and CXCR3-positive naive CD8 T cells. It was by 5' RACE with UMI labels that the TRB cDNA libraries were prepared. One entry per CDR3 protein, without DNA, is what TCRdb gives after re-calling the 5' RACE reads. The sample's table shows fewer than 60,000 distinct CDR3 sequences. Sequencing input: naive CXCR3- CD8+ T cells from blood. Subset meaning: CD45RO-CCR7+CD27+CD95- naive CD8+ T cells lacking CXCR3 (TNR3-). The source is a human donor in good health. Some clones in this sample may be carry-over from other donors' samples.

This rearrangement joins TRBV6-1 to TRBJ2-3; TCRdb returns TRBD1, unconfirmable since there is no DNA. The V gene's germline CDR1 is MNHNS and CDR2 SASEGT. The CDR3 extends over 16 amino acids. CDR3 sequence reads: CASSQRDRTYTDTQYF.

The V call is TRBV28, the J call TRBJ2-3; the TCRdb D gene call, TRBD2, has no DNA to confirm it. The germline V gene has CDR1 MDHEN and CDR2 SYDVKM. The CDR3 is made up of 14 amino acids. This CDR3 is CASSRLASTDTQYF.

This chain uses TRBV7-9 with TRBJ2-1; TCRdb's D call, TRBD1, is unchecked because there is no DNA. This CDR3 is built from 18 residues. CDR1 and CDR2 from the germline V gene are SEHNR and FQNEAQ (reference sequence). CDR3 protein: CASSPRLGTERSYNEQFF.

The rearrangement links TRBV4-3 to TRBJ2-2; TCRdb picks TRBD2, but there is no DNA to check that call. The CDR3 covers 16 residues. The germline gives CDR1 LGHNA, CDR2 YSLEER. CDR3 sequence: CASSQDTSSVTGELFF.

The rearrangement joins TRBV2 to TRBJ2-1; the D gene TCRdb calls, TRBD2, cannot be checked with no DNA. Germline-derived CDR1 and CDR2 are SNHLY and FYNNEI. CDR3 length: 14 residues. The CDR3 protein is CASTRLAGNNEQFF.